This TCR beta chain emerged from a study of T cells after yellow fever vaccination (dated by TCRdb to about 2019). At the level of the whole study: The SMART-Seq v4 Ultra Low Input RNA kit was used to prepare libraries from fractions with low cell numbers. Blood was drawn at multiple timepoints before and after primary and secondary immunization, with bulk PBMC replicates and cell subsets isolated. To follow T-cell clones before and after primary and booster YFV17D yellow fever vaccination, bulk TCR alpha and beta repertoires were sequenced over time. Two healthy male donors, one aged 18 to 30 and one aged 30 to 40 years, made up the cohort.

The germline V gene sets CDR1 to SQVTM and CDR2 to ANQGSEA. Here V drops 7 bases and J drops 3 bases, and the junction holds 18 bases not matched to any gene. The CDR3 starts with the cysteine, ends with the phenylalanine, and has 17 residues. Kept here is only the CDR3 DNA, which spans 51 bases and is read in frame from base 1. Broader findings and caveats from the paper: FACS-sorted repertoires could contain abundant contaminating clonotypes from the bulk population, so computational filtering was required. The secondary T-cell response was found to be weaker but faster than the primary response, with a peak reached on day 5 rather than on day 15. A small fraction of clonotypes showed up in both the CD4 and CD8 compartments, probably as a result of convergent recombination. After the booster, most clones that had expanded after primary vaccination were detected again (roughly 96% of CD4 and around 88% of CD8), suggesting broad maintenance of memory. Because the study included only a couple of donors, the extent to which the findings can be generalized is limited.

Many counts were recorded for this clonotype. Its binding antigen is unknown. Base qualities are not provided; no much larger clone lies one nucleotide away. The label giving this sample's treatment or condition can be read as: live attenuated yellow fever vaccine strain. At each blood-draw timepoint, two biological replicates of bulk PBMCs were obtained. A standard Ficoll-Paque protocol was used to isolate PBMCs from peripheral blood. TriZol was used to extract RNA from bulk PBMCs, from CD4 and CD8 fractions, and from dextramer-positive and dextramer-negative fractions. The run used an Illumina NovaSeq 6000. TCR cDNA was made using 5'RACE template switching, a step that added a universal primer site and unique molecular identifiers. cDNA synthesis was primed from both the TCR alpha and TCR beta constant segments. Libraries were amplified in two PCR steps, with sample barcodes and sequencing adapters added in the second step. Sequencing of the libraries was done on either Illumina HiSeq 2500 (2x100 bp) or NovaSeq (2x150 bp). On the study's bioinformatics: Reads were demultiplexed and collapsed into UMI consensus sequences with MIGEC, and V(D)J alignment was performed with MiXCR. Clonotypes responding to the vaccine were identified with edgeR on replicate PBMC samples, with the criteria of FDR below 0.01 and a log2 fold change above 5 up to day 15. Each bulk clonotype received a CD4 or CD8 identity based on whether the sequenced CD4 or CD8 repertoire contained that clonotype at higher abundance. The raw public data were reprocessed by TCRdb itself: fastp quality trimming at Q25, MiXCR clonotype calling, in-frame beta chains only. Rows are unified per CDR3 protein, each entry keeping the most common DNA and genes. None of the V and J calls come from the authors' own analysis; TCRdb made them. The sample table records about 340,000 distinct CDR3 sequences; roughly 4.3% of these occur just once. Of the sample, roughly 26% is held by the ten largest clones.

The sequenced sample was PBMCs, obtained 5 days after the yellow fever booster vaccination. The sequence was collected from a man between 18 and 35 years old who received the YFV17D yellow fever vaccine. The chain couples TRBV29-1 to TRBJ2-1; 7 of the junction bases match TRBD2. The DNA is as follows: TGCAGCGCCGTAAAGGGGTCTAGCGGCGTATTCTACAATGAGCAGTTCTTC. The resulting protein is CSAVKGSSGVFYNEQFF.